This entry features one T cell receptor beta chain sequence. This record belongs to a study of regulatory T cells in long-lasting Graves disease. iRepertoire HTBI primers and Arm-PCR of CDR3 regions built TCR beta libraries. Original processing methods: Across all samples, 62 TRBV segments and 11 to 15 TRBJ segments were identified. TCRdb redid the calling of the multiplex PCR reads with MiXCR, one entry per CDR3 protein. The V and J calls come from TCRdb's annotation, not from the publication. Here the sample spans about 660,000 distinct CDR3 sequences, 30% being singletons. Germline values: CDR1 DFQATT, CDR2 SNEGSKA (reference sequence). This CDR3 is 15 amino acids long. After removal of 6 bases from V and 3 bases from J, the junction contained 11 bases not matched to a gene. Indicated time point: persistent/refractory GD, antithyroid drugs over 5 years with positive TRAb. RNA isolated from PBMCs was used to make the TCR library.

J is TRBJ2-7 and V is TRBV20-1; 10 nucleotides agree with TRBD1. Specimen: peripheral blood mononuclear cells (PBMCs), collected when the disease was refractory, from a patient treated with antithyroid drugs. The clonotype originates from a female donor with Graves disease. The CDR3 nucleotides read TGCAGTGCAACAACGGGACAGGGGCGGAACTACGAGCAGTACTTC. It is translated as CSATTGQGRNYEQYF.